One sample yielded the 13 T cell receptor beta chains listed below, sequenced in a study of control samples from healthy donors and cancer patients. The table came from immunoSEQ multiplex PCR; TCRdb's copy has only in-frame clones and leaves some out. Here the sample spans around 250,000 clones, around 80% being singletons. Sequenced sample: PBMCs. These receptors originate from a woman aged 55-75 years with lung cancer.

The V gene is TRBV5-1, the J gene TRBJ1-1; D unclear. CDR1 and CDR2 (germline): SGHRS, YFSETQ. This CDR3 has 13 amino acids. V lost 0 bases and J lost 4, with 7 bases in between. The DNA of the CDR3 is TGCGCCAGCAGCTTGGCCGCGTCCACTGAAGCTTTCTTT. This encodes CASSLAASTEAFF.

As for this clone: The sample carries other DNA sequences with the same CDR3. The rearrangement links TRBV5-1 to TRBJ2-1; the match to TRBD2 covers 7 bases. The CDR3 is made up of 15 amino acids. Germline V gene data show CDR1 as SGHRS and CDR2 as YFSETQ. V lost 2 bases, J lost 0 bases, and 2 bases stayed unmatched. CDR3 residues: CASSLGGSSYNEQFF. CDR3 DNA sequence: TGCGCCAGCAGCTTAGGCGGGAGCTCCTACAATGAGCAGTTCTTC.

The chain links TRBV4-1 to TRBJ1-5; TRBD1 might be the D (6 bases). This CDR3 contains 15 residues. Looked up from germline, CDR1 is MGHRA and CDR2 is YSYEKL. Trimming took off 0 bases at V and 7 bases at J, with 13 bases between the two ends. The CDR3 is CASSQEAGVGQPQHF. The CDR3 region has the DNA TGCGCCAGCAGCCAAGAAGCAGGGGTTGGGCAGCCCCAGCATTTT.

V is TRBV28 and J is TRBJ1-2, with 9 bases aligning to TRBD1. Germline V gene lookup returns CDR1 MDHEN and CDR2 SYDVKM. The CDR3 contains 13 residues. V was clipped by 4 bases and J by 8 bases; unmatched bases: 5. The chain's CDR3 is CASSSDRGEGYTF. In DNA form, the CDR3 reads TGTGCCAGCAGTTCGGACAGGGGAGAGGGCTACACCTTC.

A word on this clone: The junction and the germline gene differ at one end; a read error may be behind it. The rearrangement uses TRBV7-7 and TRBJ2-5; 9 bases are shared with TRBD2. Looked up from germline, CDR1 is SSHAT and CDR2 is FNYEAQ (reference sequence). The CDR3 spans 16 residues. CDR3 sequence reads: CASSLGAGGTQETQYF. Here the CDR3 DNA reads TGTGCTAGCAGCTTAGGTGCGGGGGGGACTCAAGAGACCCAGTACTTC.

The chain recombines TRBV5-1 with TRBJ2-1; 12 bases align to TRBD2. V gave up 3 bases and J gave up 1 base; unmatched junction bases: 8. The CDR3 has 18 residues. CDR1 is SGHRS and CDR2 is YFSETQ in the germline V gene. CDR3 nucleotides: TGCGCCAGCAGCTCACTAGCGGGAGGCCCATATTCCTACAATGAGCAGTTCTTC. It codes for CASSSLAGGPYSYNEQFF. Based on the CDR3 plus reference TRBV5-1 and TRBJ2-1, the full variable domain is KAGVTQTPRYLIKTRGQQVTLSCSPISGHRSVSWYQQTPGQGLQFLFEYFSETQRNKGNFPGRFSGRQFSNSRSEMNVSTLELGDSALYLCASSSLAGGPYSYNEQFFGPGTRLTVL.

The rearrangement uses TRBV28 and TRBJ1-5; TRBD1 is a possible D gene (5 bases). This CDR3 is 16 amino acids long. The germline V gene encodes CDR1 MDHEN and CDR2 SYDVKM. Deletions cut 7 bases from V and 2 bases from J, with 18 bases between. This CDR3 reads CASKRGAANGNQPQHF. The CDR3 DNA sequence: TGTGCCAGCAAGAGGGGAGCGGCCAATGGCAATCAGCCCCAGCATTTT.

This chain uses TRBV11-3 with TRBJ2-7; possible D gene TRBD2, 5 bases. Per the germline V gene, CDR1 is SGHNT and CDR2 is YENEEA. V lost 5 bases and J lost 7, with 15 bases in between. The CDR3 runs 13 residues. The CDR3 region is CASSASRGGEQYF. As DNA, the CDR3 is TGTGCCAGCAGCGCGAGTCGGGGTGGTGAGCAGTACTTC.

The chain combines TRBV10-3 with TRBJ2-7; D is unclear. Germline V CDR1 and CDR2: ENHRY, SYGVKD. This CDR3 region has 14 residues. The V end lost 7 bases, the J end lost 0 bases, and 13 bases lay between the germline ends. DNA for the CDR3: TGTGCCATCACTAATAGTGGGAACTCCTACGAGCAGTACTTC. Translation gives CAITNSGNSYEQYF.

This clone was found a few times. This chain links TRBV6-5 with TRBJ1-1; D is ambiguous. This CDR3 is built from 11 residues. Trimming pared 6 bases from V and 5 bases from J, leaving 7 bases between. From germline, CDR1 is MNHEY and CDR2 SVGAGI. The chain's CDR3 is CASSSGTEAFF. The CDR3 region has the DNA TGTGCCAGCAGCTCGGGAACTGAAGCTTTCTTT.

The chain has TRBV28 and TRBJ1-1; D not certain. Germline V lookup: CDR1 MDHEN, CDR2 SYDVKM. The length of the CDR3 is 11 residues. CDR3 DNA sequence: TGTGGTACTATGGGAAACACTGAAGCTTTCTTT. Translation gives CGTMGNTEAFF.

DNA of the CDR3: TGTGCCAGCCGGACCCAGTACCAAGAGACCCAGTACTTC. It is translated as CASRTQYQETQYF. This chain links TRBV2 with TRBJ2-5; the D is unclear. The germline V gene has CDR1 SNHLY and CDR2 FYNNEI. Trimming took 8 bases from V and 0 from J, leaving 10 bases between them. The CDR3 runs 13 residues. Full variable domain (missing parts from reference TRBV2 and TRBJ2-5): EPEVTQTPSHQVTQMGQEVILRCVPISNHLYFYWYRQILGQKVEFLVSFYNNEISEKSEIFDDQFSVERPDGSNFTLKIRSTKLEDSAMYFCASRTQYQETQYFGPGTRLLVL.

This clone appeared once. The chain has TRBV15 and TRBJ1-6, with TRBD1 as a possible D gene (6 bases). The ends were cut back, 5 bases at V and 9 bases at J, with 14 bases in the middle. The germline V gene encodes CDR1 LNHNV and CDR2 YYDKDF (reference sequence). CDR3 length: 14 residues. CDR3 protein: CATSGGQVGSPLHF. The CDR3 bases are TGTGCCACCAGCGGGGGACAAGTCGGTTCACCCCTCCACTTT.